One and the same sample provided the 20 T cell receptor beta chains below, sequenced in a study of T-cell memory formation after mild COVID-19. MiXCR, applied by TCRdb to the 5' RACE reads, yields one record per CDR3 protein. Here the sample spans 470,000 or so distinct CDR3 sequences, around 17% being singletons. Source material: PBMCs or a T cell subset sorted from them (not recorded which). The receptor source for this set is a man aged 18-30 years who had mild COVID-19 (a few samples of this study predate the infection). Cell type and time point are not known.

This clonotype was recorded a few times. This sequence joins TRBV5-1 and TRBJ1-2; TRBD1 matches 8 bases. V gave up 4 bases and J gave up 6 bases; unmatched junction bases: 8. Per germline, CDR1 SGHRS and CDR2 YFSETQ. This CDR3 is built from 14 residues. CDR3 region: CASSRTTGANGYTF. Written as DNA, the CDR3 is TGCGCCAGCAGCCGGACGACAGGGGCGAATGGCTACACCTTC.

V and J are TRBV24-1 and TRBJ2-2, with 9 bases matching TRBD1. CDR3 length: 16 residues. The V gene's germline CDR1 is KGHDR and CDR2 SFDVKD. The V gene end was trimmed by 5 bases and the J gene end by 4 bases; junction bases not matched to a gene: 7. CDR3 amino acids: CATSATDRGITGELFF. Written as DNA, the CDR3 is TGTGCCACCAGTGCCACGGACAGGGGCATCACCGGGGAGCTGTTTTTT.

This rearrangement joins TRBV6-5 to TRBJ2-5, with a tentative D call TRBD1 (7 bases). Trimming took off 2 bases at V and 1 base at J, with 14 bases between the two ends. From germline, CDR1 is MNHEY and CDR2 SVGAGI. The CDR3 has 16 amino acids. The CDR3, as DNA: TGTGCCAGCAGTTACGGGCCAGGGGGAGGCCAAGAGACCCAGTACTTC. Its protein product is CASSYGPGGGQETQYF.

This chain links TRBV18 with TRBJ2-7; D remains unclear. The CDR3 has 14 amino acids. Germline-derived CDR1 and CDR2 are KGHSH and LQKENI. V shed 0 bases and J shed 1 base, with 7 bases lying between them. The CDR3 sequence: CASSPPASSYEQYF. CDR3 DNA: TGTGCCAGCTCACCACCGGCTAGTTCCTACGAGCAGTACTTC.

V and J are TRBV7-8 and TRBJ1-1, with 9 bases identical to TRBD1. V lost 6 bases, J lost 1 base, and 15 bases stayed unmatched. The CDR3 extends over 18 amino acids. From germline, CDR1 is SGHVS and CDR2 FQNEAQ. CDR3 sequence reads: CASRRAGQGFEGNTEAFF. In DNA form, the CDR3 reads TGTGCCAGCAGACGGGCGGGACAGGGTTTTGAAGGGAACACTGAAGCTTTCTTT.

The rearrangement joins TRBV29-1 to TRBJ2-3; TRBD1 agrees at 10 bases. Germline-derived CDR1 and CDR2 are SQVTM and ANQGSEA. CDR3 length: 15 amino acids. Trimming took 7 bases from V and 7 from J; bases not matched to a gene: 14. In DNA, the CDR3 is TGCAGCGCAAAGGGACAGGGGACTGGAGGCTATACGCAGTATTTT. Encoded protein: CSAKGQGTGGYTQYF.

This chain links TRBV4-2 with TRBJ2-6; 7 nucleotides match TRBD1. The length of the CDR3 is 20 residues. CDR1 and CDR2 from the germline V gene are LGHNA and YNFKEQ. V lost 1 base and J lost 2; bases outside the gene matches: 14. The CDR3 sequence is CASSQAVVGTASAGANVLTF. The CDR3 DNA follows: TGTGCCAGCAGCCAAGCGGTGGTGGGGACAGCGAGCGCTGGGGCCAACGTCCTGACTTTC.

This clonotype has only a few counts. V is TRBV27 and J is TRBJ2-7; D perhaps matches TRBD2 (6 bases). V was cut by 8 bases and J by 2 bases, with 16 bases left in between. CDR3 length equals 14 residues. Germline assignment: CDR1 MNHEY and CDR2 SMNVEV (reference sequence). Written as DNA, the CDR3 is TGTGCCAGCCGAGTCCTTGGAGGGGCCTACGAGCAGTACTTC. Protein product: CASRVLGGAYEQYF.

This clonotype was recorded at least ten times. V is TRBV19 and J is TRBJ2-7; 9 bases map to TRBD1. J was trimmed by 6 bases and V by 3 bases; bases with no gene match: 3. The CDR3 length is 13 residues. Germline V gene data show CDR1 as LNHDA and CDR2 as SQIVND (reference sequence). The CDR3 region has the DNA TGTGCCAGTAGTATGGGGACAGGGCGCGAGCAGTACTTC. It is translated as CASSMGTGREQYF.

This clonotype showed up just a few times. The chain couples TRBV7-9 to TRBJ2-7; D remains unclear. Trimming left V 3 bases short and J 1 base short, with 7 bases between. This CDR3 comprises 13 residues. CDR1 is SEHNR, CDR2 FQNEAQ, per germline (reference sequence). The CDR3 region has the DNA TGTGCCAGCAGCTTTCCCAATTCCTACGAGCAGTACGTC. Its translation: CASSFPNSYEQYV.

This clonotype appeared many times. The V and J genes are TRBV10-3 and TRBJ2-5; TRBD1 might be the D (5 bases). Germline V CDR1 and CDR2: ENHRY, SYGVKD. CDR3 size: 13 residues. The V gene lost 2 bases and the J gene lost 4 bases, with 8 bases spanning the gap. The CDR3 DNA reads as TGTGCCATCAGTGAGCAGGGTCTAGAGACCCAGTACTTC. It yields the protein CAISEQGLETQYF.

V is TRBV18 and J is TRBJ2-2; D uncertain. Per the germline V gene, CDR1 is KGHSH and CDR2 is LQKENI. The CDR3 length is 14 residues. With 2 bases removed from V and 2 bases from J, the gap between germline ends came to 6 bases. The chain's CDR3 is CASSPSENTGELFF. CDR3 DNA sequence: TGTGCCAGCTCACCATCAGAAAACACCGGGGAGCTGTTTTTT.

This clonotype was counted only a few times. This chain uses TRBV7-2 with TRBJ2-2; no clear D gene. Trimming removed 4 bases at V and 5 bases at J, with 11 bases between. The germline V gene encodes CDR1 SGHTA and CDR2 FQGNSA. The CDR3 consists of 14 residues. The CDR3 DNA reads as TGTGCCAGCAGCTCACCCTCTTTGACCGGGGAGCTGTTTTTT. Amino acid sequence: CASSSPSLTGELFF.

V gene TRBV7-2 combines with J gene TRBJ2-5; a weak D match, TRBD1 (6 bases). V gave up 4 bases and J gave up 5 bases, with 11 bases separating them. The germline V gene encodes CDR1 SGHTA and CDR2 FQGNSA. There are 13 residues in the CDR3. For the CDR3, the DNA is TGTGCCAGCAGCTCGACCCAGGGGGAGACCCAGTACTTC. It codes for CASSSTQGETQYF.

The genes are TRBV6-5 and TRBJ1-1; D might be TRBD1 (5 bases). V was clipped by 2 bases and J by 8 bases, with 18 bases between them. CDR3 size: 15 residues. Germline CDR1 reads MNHEY; CDR2 reads SVGAGI. CDR3 sequence: CASSYGSGAPPEAFF. The CDR3 DNA is TGTGCCAGCAGTTACGGGTCCGGGGCCCCCCCCGAAGCTTTCTTT.

CDR3 in amino acids: CASSSGQLANYGYTF. CDR3 nucleotides: TGCGCCAGCAGCTCAGGACAGTTAGCTAACTATGGCTACACCTTC. The rearrangement joins TRBV5-1 to TRBJ1-2; a possible D gene is TRBD1 (6 bases). The CDR3 has 15 amino acids. V lost 3 bases and J lost 0, with 12 bases in between. Germline V gene data show CDR1 as SGHRS and CDR2 as YFSETQ.

The CDR3 DNA reads as TGTGCCAGCTCTCGGGACACGGTAACTGAAGCTTTCTTT. It encodes CASSRDTVTEAFF. The J gene is TRBJ1-1, the V gene TRBV7-3; the D gene is possibly TRBD1 (6 bases). The CDR3 spans 13 residues. V lost 8 bases and J lost 5, with 15 bases in between. The V gene's germline CDR1 is SGHTA and CDR2 FQGTGA.

The table lists this clonotype with a few counts. V is TRBV7-9 and J is TRBJ2-7; perhaps TRBD1 as D (6 bases). The V and J ends lost 5 bases and 0 bases respectively, with 11 bases between them. The CDR3 is 14 residues long. CDR1 is SEHNR, CDR2 FQNEAQ, per germline (reference sequence). CDR3: CASSRRDISYEQYF. In nucleotides, the CDR3 is TGTGCCAGCAGCCGAAGGGACATCTCCTACGAGCAGTACTTC.

The genes are TRBV14 and TRBJ2-2; either TRBD1 or TRBD2 may supply D (5 bases each). With 1 base removed from V and 5 bases from J, the gap between germline ends came to 8 bases. The length of the CDR3 is 14 residues. Germline CDR1 reads SGHDN; CDR2 reads FVKESK. CDR3 amino acids: CASSQAWGTGELFF. In nucleotides, the CDR3 is TGTGCCAGCAGCCAAGCTTGGGGGACCGGGGAGCTGTTTTTT.

This sequence joins TRBV7-9 and TRBJ1-5; TRBD1 might be the D (6 bases). The CDR3 has 15 amino acids. Germline CDR1 reads SEHNR; CDR2 reads FQNEAQ (reference sequence). V shed 2 bases and J shed 7 bases, with 15 bases lying between them. CDR3 DNA sequence: TGTGCCAGCAGCTTAAGCGGGGCAGGGGCCCAGCCCCAGCATTTT. Encoded protein: CASSLSGAGAQPQHF.